This T cell receptor (beta chain) derives from a study of radiotherapy plus CTLA-4 blockade in lung cancer. TCRdb's copy holds only in-frame clones and misses some; the assay was immunoSEQ multiplex PCR. The data hold approximately 80,000 clones, with less than 85% observed a single time. Per the germline V gene, CDR1 is LNHDA and CDR2 is SQIVND (reference sequence). J was trimmed by 3 bases and V by 4 bases; bases with no gene match: 7. The CDR3 extends over 15 amino acids. The sequence was obtained from a human donor with non-small cell lung cancer whose response to radiotherapy plus ipilimumab could not be evaluated. The chain uses TRBV19 and TRBJ2-7; 9 positions agree with TRBD2. The sample consisted of peripheral blood, taken from a patient treated with radiotherapy plus ipilimumab. CDR3 DNA: TGTGCCAGTAGTACCCAGACTAGCGGCTACTACGAGCAGTACTTC. Its translation is CASSTQTSGYYEQYF.